This TCR beta chain was captured in a study of cytomegalovirus exposure and HLA in healthy donors. About the research overall: Of the donors genotyped, 398 in all, over 80% fell in the Caucasian-associated ancestry cluster.

The CDR3 is 14 amino acids. The germline gives CDR1 MNHNS, CDR2 SASEGT. V lost 6 bases and J lost 7, with 16 bases in between. This clone was seen a handful of times. What it binds is not known. In the PCR, 60 Vbeta and 13 Jbeta primers were used. Some clones are missing from TCRdb's copy, which holds only in-frame ones; the method was immunoSEQ multiplex PCR. The sample includes around 120,000 clones, around 80% of them seen just once. Despite likely unrecorded immune exposures, the donors were nominally healthy at the time of sampling. Overall study results and limits: Published work reported that the classifier diagnosed cytomegalovirus status with high specificity and sensitivity. The dataset shows that most TCR sequences were rare, while some public TCRs occurred in many donors.

The genes are TRBV6-1 and TRBJ1-5, with a possible D match to TRBD1 (6 bases). Input material: PBMCs. The clonotype originates from a female donor in good health and CMV-seropositive. CDR3 loop: CASSLTGLNQPQHF. In nucleotides, the CDR3 is TGTGCCAGCAGCCTGACAGGTTTAAACCAGCCCCAGCATTTT.